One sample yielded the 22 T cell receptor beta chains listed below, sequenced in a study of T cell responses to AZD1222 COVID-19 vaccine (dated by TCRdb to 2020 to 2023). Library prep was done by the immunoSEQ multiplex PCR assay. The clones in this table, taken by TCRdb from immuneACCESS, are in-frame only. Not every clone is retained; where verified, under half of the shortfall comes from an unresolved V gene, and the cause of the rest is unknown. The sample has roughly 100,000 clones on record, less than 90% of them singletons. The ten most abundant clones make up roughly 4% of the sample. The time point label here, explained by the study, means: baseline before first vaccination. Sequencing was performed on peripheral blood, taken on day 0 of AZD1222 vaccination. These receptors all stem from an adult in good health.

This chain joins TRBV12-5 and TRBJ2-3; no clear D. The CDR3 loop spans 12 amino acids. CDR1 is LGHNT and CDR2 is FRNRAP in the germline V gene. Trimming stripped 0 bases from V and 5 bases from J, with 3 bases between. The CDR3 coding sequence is TGTGCTAGTGGTTTGGTAATAGATACGCAGTATTTT. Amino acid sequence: CASGLVIDTQYF.

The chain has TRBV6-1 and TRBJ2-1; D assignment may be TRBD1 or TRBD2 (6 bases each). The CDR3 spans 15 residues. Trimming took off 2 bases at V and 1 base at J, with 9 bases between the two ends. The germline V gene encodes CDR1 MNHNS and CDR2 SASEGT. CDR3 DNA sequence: TGTGCCAGCAGTGAATGGGGGGCATCCTACAATGAGCAGTTCTTC. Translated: CASSEWGASYNEQFF.

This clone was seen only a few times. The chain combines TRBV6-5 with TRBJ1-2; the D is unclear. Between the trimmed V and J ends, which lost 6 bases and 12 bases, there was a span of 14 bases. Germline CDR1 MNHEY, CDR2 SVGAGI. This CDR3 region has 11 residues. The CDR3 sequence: CASRQAGPHTF. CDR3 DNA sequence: TGTGCCAGCAGGCAGGCAGGCCCCCACACCTTC.

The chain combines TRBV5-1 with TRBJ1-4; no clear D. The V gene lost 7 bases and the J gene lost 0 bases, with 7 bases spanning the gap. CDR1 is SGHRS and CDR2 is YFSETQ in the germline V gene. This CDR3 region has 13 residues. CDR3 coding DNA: TGCGCCAGCTCGCCCCCAACTAATGAAAAACTGTTTTTT. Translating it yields CASSPPTNEKLFF.

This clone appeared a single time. This CDR3 is CASSQLPGNTEAFF. In nucleotides, the CDR3 is TGTGCCAGCAGCCAATTGCCCGGGAACACTGAAGCTTTCTTT. V and J are TRBV14 and TRBJ1-1; D gene uncertain. Trimming cost V 2 bases and J 1 base, with 8 bases left between them. Germline values: CDR1 SGHDN, CDR2 FVKESK. The CDR3 is made up of 14 amino acids.

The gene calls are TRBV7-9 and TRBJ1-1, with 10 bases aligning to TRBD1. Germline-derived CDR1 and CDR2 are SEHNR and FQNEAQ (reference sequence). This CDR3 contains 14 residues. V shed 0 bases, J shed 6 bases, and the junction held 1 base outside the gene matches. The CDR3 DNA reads TGTGCCAGCAGCTTAGCGGGGACAGGGGCTGAAGCTTTCTTT. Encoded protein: CASSLAGTGAEAFF.

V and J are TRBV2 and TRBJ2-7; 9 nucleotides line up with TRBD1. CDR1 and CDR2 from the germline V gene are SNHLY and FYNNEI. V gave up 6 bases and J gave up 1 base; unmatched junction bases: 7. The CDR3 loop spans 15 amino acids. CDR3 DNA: TGTGCCAGCAGGCCCCACGGGACAGGGTCCTACGAGCAGTACTTC. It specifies CASRPHGTGSYEQYF.

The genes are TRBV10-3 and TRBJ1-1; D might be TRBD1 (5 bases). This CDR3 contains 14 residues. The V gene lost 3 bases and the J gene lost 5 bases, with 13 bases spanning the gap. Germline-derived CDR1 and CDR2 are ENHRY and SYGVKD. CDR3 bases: TGTGCCATCAGTGACGGGGCGGGGGATACTGAAGCTTTCTTT. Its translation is CAISDGAGDTEAFF.

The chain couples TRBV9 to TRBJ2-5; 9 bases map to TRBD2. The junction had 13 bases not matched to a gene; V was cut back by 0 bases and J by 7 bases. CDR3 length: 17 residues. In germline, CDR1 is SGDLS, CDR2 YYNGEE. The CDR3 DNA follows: TGTGCCAGCAGCGTAGGTTTCCTGCGGGGGGGCCAGGTGACCCAGTACTTC. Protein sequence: CASSVGFLRGGQVTQYF.

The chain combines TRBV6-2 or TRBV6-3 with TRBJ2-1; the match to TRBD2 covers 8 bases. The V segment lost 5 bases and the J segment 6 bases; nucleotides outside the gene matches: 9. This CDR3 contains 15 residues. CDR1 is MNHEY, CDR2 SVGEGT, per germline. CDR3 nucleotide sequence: TGTGCCAGCAGTGAGAGCGCGGGGGGCATCAATGAGCAGTTCTTC. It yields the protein CASSESAGGINEQFF.

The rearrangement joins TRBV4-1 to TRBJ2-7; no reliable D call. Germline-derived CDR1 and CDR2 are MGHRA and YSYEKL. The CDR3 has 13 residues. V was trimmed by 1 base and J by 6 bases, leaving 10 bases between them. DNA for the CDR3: TGCGCCAGCAGCCAAGTCGGGCGCTCCGAGCAGTACTTC. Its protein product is CASSQVGRSEQYF.

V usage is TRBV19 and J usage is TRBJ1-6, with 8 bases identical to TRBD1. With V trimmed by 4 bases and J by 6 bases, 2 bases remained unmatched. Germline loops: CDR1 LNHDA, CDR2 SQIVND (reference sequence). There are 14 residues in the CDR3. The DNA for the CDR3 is TGTGCCAGTAGTACCCAGGGGGCTAATTCACCCCTCCACTTT. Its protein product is CASSTQGANSPLHF.

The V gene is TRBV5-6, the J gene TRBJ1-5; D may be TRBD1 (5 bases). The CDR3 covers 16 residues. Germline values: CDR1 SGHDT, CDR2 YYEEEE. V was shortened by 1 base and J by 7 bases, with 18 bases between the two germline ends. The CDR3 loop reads CASSLMSGRGNQPQHF. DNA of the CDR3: TGTGCCAGCAGCTTGATGTCGGGACGGGGGAACCAGCCCCAGCATTTT.

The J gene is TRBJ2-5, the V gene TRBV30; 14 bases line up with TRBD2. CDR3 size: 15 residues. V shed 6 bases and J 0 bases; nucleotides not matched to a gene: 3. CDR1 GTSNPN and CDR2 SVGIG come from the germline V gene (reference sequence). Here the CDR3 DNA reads TGTGCCTGCGGACTAGCGGGGGGCTACCAAGAGACCCAGTACTTC. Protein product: CACGLAGGYQETQYF.

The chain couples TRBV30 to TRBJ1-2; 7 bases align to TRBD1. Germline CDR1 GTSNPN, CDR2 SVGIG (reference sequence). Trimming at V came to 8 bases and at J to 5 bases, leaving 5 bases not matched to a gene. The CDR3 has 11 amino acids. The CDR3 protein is CAGMGQYGYTF. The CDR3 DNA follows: TGTGCCGGGATGGGACAGTATGGCTACACCTTC.

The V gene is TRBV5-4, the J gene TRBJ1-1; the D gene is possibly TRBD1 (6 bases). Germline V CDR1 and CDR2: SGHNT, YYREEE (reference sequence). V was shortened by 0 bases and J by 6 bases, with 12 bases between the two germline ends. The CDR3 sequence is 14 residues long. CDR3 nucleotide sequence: TGTGCCAGCAGCTTGGGAGGTGGGGGGCCTGAAGCTTTCTTT. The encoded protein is CASSLGGGGPEAFF.

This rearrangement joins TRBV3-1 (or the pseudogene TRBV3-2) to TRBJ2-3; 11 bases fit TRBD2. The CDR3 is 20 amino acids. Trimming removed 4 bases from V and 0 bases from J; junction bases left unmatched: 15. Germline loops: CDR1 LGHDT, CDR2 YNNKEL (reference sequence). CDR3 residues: CASSLISFTSGRPSTDTQYF. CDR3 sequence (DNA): TGTGCCAGCAGCCTCATTTCGTTTACTAGCGGGAGACCGAGCACAGATACGCAGTATTTT.

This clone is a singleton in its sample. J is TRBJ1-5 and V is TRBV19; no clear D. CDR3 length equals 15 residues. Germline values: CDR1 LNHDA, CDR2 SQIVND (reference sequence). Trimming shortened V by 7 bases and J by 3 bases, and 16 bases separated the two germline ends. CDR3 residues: CASKPTDGINQPQHF. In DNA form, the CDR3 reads TGTGCCAGTAAGCCGACGGACGGCATCAATCAGCCCCAGCATTTT.

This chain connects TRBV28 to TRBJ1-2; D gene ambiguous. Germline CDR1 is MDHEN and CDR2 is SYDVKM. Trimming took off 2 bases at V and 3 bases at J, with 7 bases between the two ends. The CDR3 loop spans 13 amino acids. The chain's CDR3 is CASSLVQYYGYTF. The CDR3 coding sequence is TGTGCCAGCAGTTTAGTCCAGTACTATGGCTACACCTTC.

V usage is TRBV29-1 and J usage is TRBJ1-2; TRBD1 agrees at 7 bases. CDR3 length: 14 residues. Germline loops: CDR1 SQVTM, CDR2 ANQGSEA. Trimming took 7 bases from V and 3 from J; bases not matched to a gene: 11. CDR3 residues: CSALGGTVDYGYTF. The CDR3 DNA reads TGCAGCGCCCTAGGGGGGACAGTGGACTATGGCTACACCTTC.

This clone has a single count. CDR3 sequence (DNA): TGTGCCAGCAGTGGAGACAGGGGGGGGATTAGCAATCAGCCCCAGCATTTT. This gives the protein CASSGDRGGISNQPQHF. The rearrangement joins TRBV2 to TRBJ1-5; 9 bases fit TRBD1. CDR1 SNHLY and CDR2 FYNNEI come from the germline V gene. Unmatched junction bases numbered 7, after V lost 4 bases and J lost 0 bases. The CDR3 spans 17 residues. Full variable domain (rest looked up from reference TRBV2 and TRBJ1-5): EPEVTQTPSHQVTQMGQEVILRCVPISNHLYFYWYRQILGQKVEFLVSFYNNEISEKSEIFDDQFSVERPDGSNFTLKIRSTKLEDSAMYFCASSGDRGGISNQPQHFGDGTRLSIL.

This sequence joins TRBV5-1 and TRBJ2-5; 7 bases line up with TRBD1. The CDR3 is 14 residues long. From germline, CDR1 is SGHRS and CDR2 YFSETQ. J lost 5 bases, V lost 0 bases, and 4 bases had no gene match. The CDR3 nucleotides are TGCGCCAGCAGCTTGGGACACAGGGGTGAGACCCAGTACTTC. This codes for CASSLGHRGETQYF.